These 2 T cell receptor beta chains originate from one sample sequenced in a study of identical twins. TCRdb reanalysed the 5' RACE reads using MiXCR and keeps one entry per CDR3 protein. In the table there are some 900,000 distinct CDR3 sequences, around 12% of which are singletons. This sample also appeared in a second study, on yellow fever vaccine responses in identical twins.

Sequencing was performed on PBMCs. These receptors originate from a woman aged 18 to 35 in good health.

The V and J genes are TRBV11-1 and TRBJ2-7; 9 bases fit TRBD2. V dropped 5 bases and J dropped 6; count of bases not matched to a gene: 23. CDR1 and CDR2 from the germline V gene are SGHAT and FQDESV (reference sequence). The length of the CDR3 is 19 residues. CDR3 sequence reads: CASSLEATGRSGTSFEQYF. In nucleotides, the CDR3 is TGTGCCAGCAGCCTAGAGGCGACAGGGCGATCCGGGACTAGCTTCGAGCAGTACTTC.

CDR3 sequence reads: CSVSHLQGGSMNTEAFF. CDR3 nucleotide sequence: TGCAGCGTCTCCCACTTACAAGGGGGAAGCATGAACACTGAAGCTTTCTTT. The rearrangement links TRBV29-1 to TRBJ1-1; maybe TRBD1 (6 bases). The CDR3 has 17 amino acids. V dropped 6 bases and J dropped 0 bases, with 23 bases sitting between them. CDR1 is SQVTM and CDR2 is ANQGSEA in the germline V gene.